Listed below are T cell receptor beta chains from one sample, sequenced in a study of a mutant IDH1 vaccine in newly diagnosed glioma. Libraries were prepared by immunoSEQ multiplex PCR; TCRdb keeps only in-frame clonotypes and omits some of them. The table has roughly 86,000 clones, approximately 89% seen once. These TCRs are of unknown antigen specificity. This specimen was PBMCs, taken from a glioma patient whose treatment included an IDH1 peptide vaccine. The receptors stem from a woman in her forties or fifties with glioma. Both conserved end residues are part of each CDR3. D genes are given only for firm matches. Clone size is given for some rows only: seen once, a few or many times, or a class if the clone is expanded.

J: TRBJ2-2
D: TRBD2
V: TRBV19
size: -
CDR3: CASSPYSGRAVGELFF
DNA: TGTGCCAGTAGTCCTTATAGCGGGAGGGCGGTCGGGGAGCTGTTTTTT

J: TRBJ1-2
D: TRBD1
V: TRBV6-1
size: once
CDR3: CASRDRGLSGYTF
DNA: TGTGCCAGCAGGGACAGGGGATTGTCTGGCTACACCTTC

J: TRBJ1-5
D: TRBD1
V: TRBV29-1
size: -
CDR3: CSVGQGFNQPQHF
DNA: TGCAGCGTCGGACAGGGGTTCAATCAGCCCCAGCATTTT

J: TRBJ2-5
D: TRBD2
V: TRBV5-8
size: -
CDR3: CASSSGRAWERETQYF
DNA: TGTGCCAGCAGCTCCGGGAGGGCCTGGGAAAGGGAGACCCAGTACTTC

J: TRBJ2-2
D: -
V: TRBV27
size: -
CDR3: CASSPGVANANTGELFF
DNA: TGTGCCAGCAGTCCGGGGGTAGCGAACGCGAACACCGGGGAGCTGTTTTTT

J: TRBJ2-1
D: -
V: TRBV19
size: -
CDR3: CASSLLGEQFF
DNA: TGTGCCAGTAGTCTCCTCGGTGAGCAGTTCTTC

J: TRBJ1-2
D: -
V: TRBV19
size: -
CDR3: CASRPGPYGYTF
DNA: TGTGCCAGTAGACCGGGCCCCTATGGCTACACCTTC

J: TRBJ2-7
D: -
V: TRBV19
size: -
CDR3: CASSIEYAGMYEQYF
DNA: TGTGCCAGTAGTATAGAATATGCGGGAATGTACGAGCAGTACTTC

J: TRBJ2-7
D: -
V: TRBV5-4
size: -
CDR3: CASSSRTAGAEQYF
DNA: TGTGCCAGCAGCTCGAGAACCGCAGGTGCGGAGCAGTACTTC

J: TRBJ2-5
D: -
V: TRBV5-6
size: -
CDR3: CASSTPGEWAQYF
DNA: TGTGCCAGCAGCACTCCGGGAGAGTGGGCCCAGTACTTC

J: TRBJ2-3
D: TRBD2
V: TRBV19
size: -
CDR3: CASRPPGLRTDTQYF
DNA: TGTGCCAGTAGGCCCCCGGGACTACGCACAGATACGCAGTATTTT

J: TRBJ1-1
D: -
V: TRBV10-3
size: -
CDR3: CAIKPQPNTEAFF
DNA: TGTGCCATCAAACCCCAGCCTAACACTGAAGCTTTCTTT

J: TRBJ2-5
D: TRBD1
V: TRBV7-7
size: -
CDR3: CASSSPGQGIETQYF
DNA: TGTGCTAGCAGCTCCCCCGGACAGGGGATAGAGACCCAGTACTTC

J: TRBJ1-5
D: -
V: TRBV30
size: once
CDR3: CAWSVGQINQPQHF
DNA: TGTGCCTGGAGTGTTGGACAGATCAATCAGCCCCAGCATTTT

J: TRBJ2-3
D: TRBD1
V: TRBV5-1
size: -
CDR3: CASSLVGGGTDTQYF
DNA: TGCGCCAGCAGCTTGGTAGGGGGCGGCACAGATACGCAGTATTTT

J: TRBJ1-3
D: -
V: TRBV7-9
size: -
CDR3: CASSLAGGSGNTIYF
DNA: TGTGCCAGCAGCTTGGCCGGCGGCTCAGGAAACACCATATATTTT

J: TRBJ2-7
D: TRBD2
V: TRBV28
size: -
CDR3: CASSDLGLAGTYEQYF
DNA: TGTGCCAGCAGTGACCTGGGACTAGCGGGAACCTACGAGCAGTACTTC

J: TRBJ1-4
D: TRBD1
V: TRBV5-1
size: -
CDR3: CASSRPLNPEGASTNEKLFF
DNA: TGCGCCAGCAGCCGTCCTCTAAACCCGGAGGGGGCGTCAACTAATGAAAAACTGTTTTTT

J: TRBJ2-2
D: -
V: TRBV28
size: -
CDR3: CASNNGASGELFF
DNA: TGTGCCAGCAACAATGGGGCAAGCGGGGAGCTGTTTTTT

J: TRBJ2-3
D: -
V: TRBV5-4
size: -
CDR3: CASSLTGTSTDTQYF
DNA: TGTGCCAGCAGCTTAACAGGGACGAGCACAGATACGCAGTATTTT

J: TRBJ2-1
D: -
V: TRBV14
size: -
CDR3: CASSQFRAGAYNEQFF
DNA: TGTGCCAGCAGCCAATTCCGGGCGGGTGCCTACAATGAGCAGTTCTTC

J: TRBJ1-5
D: -
V: TRBV19
size: -
CDR3: CASSLPRIPDQPQHF
DNA: TGTGCCAGTAGTCTCCCGCGCATTCCGGATCAGCCCCAGCATTTT

J: TRBJ1-1
D: -
V: TRBV5-5
size: -
CDR3: CASSQSRDLNTEAFF
DNA: TGTGCCAGCAGCCAATCGCGTGATCTGAACACTGAAGCTTTCTTT

J: TRBJ1-6
D: -
V: TRBV28
size: -
CDR3: CASSLQVPPLHF
DNA: TGTGCCAGCAGCCTACAGGTGCCACCCCTCCACTTT

J: TRBJ2-1
D: -
V: TRBV14
size: -
CDR3: CASSQEVSGINEQFF
DNA: TGTGCCAGCAGCCAAGAGGTTAGCGGAATCAATGAGCAGTTCTTC

J: TRBJ1-1
D: -
V: TRBV7-3
size: once
CDR3: CASSPRGITEAFF
DNA: TGTGCCAGCAGTCCTAGAGGGATCACTGAAGCTTTCTTT

J: TRBJ2-1
D: TRBD2
V: TRBV10-3
size: -
CDR3: CAISAGASGSNEQFF
DNA: TGTGCCATCAGCGCCGGGGCTAGCGGGAGTAATGAGCAGTTCTTC

J: TRBJ1-6
D: TRBD1
V: TRBV2
size: once
CDR3: CASSPTGGENSPLHF
DNA: TGTGCCAGCAGCCCCACAGGGGGCGAAAATTCACCCCTCCACTTT

J: TRBJ1-3
D: -
V: TRBV11-2
size: -
CDR3: CASSPRHDSGNTIYF
DNA: TGTGCCAGCAGCCCCCGGCACGACTCTGGAAACACCATATATTTT

J: TRBJ2-1
D: -
V: TRBV5-1
size: -
CDR3: CASSLVLWNEQFF
DNA: TGCGCCAGCAGCTTGGTACTATGGAATGAGCAGTTCTTC

J: TRBJ2-2
D: TRBD2
V: TRBV5-1
size: -
CDR3: CASSLGYRATSVAGELFF
DNA: TGCGCCAGCAGCTTGGGTTACAGGGCGACTAGCGTGGCCGGGGAGCTGTTTTTT

J: TRBJ2-1
D: -
V: TRBV9
size: -
CDR3: CASSVQGEGEQFF
DNA: TGTGCCAGCAGCGTACAGGGGGAGGGTGAGCAGTTCTTC

J: TRBJ2-6
D: -
V: TRBV7-3
size: -
CDR3: CASSLVGNSGANVLTF
DNA: TGTGCCAGCAGCTTAGTGGGAAACTCTGGGGCCAACGTCCTGACTTTC

J: TRBJ2-1
D: TRBD2
V: TRBV27
size: few
CDR3: CASSLQTSGYNEQFF
DNA: TGTGCCAGCAGTTTGCAGACTAGCGGATACAATGAGCAGTTCTTC

J: TRBJ2-7
D: -
V: TRBV6-6
size: -
CDR3: CASSYTEHEQYF
DNA: TGTGCCAGCAGTTATACTGAACACGAGCAGTACTTC

J: TRBJ2-2
D: TRBD1
V: TRBV18
size: once
CDR3: CASSPPATGGVTGELFF
DNA: TGTGCCAGCTCACCACCAGCGACAGGGGGCGTCACCGGGGAGCTGTTTTTT

J: TRBJ1-6
D: -
V: TRBV27
size: -
CDR3: CASSMMNSPLHF
DNA: TGTGCCTCTAGCATGATGAATTCACCCCTCCACTTT

J: TRBJ1-5
D: -
V: TRBV6-1
size: -
CDR3: CASSDPGLYQPQHF
DNA: TGTGCCAGCAGTGATCCTGGACTTTATCAGCCCCAGCATTTT

J: TRBJ2-1
D: -
V: TRBV29-1
size: -
CDR3: CSVEQSSYNEQFF
DNA: TGCAGCGTTGAACAGAGCTCCTACAATGAGCAGTTCTTC

J: TRBJ2-3
D: TRBD2
V: TRBV4-1
size: -
CDR3: CASSLPRGGLRTDTQYF
DNA: TGCGCCAGCAGCCTACCGCGGGGGGGCCTCCGCACAGATACGCAGTATTTT

J: TRBJ2-1
D: TRBD1
V: TRBV5-4
size: -
CDR3: CASSGGQGRYNEQFF
DNA: TGTGCCAGCAGCGGGGGACAGGGTAGGTACAATGAGCAGTTCTTC

J: TRBJ2-2
D: -
V: TRBV5-5
size: few
CDR3: CASSLRGSGELFF
DNA: TGTGCCAGCAGCTTGCGGGGATCCGGGGAGCTGTTTTTT

J: TRBJ2-5
D: -
V: TRBV5-1
size: -
CDR3: CASSLKETQYF
DNA: TGCGCCAGCAGCCTCAAAGAGACCCAGTACTTC

J: TRBJ2-7
D: -
V: TRBV7-8
size: -
CDR3: CASSLGGTILLGEQYF
DNA: TGTGCCAGCAGCTTAGGGGGGACGATACTCCTAGGCGAGCAGTACTTC

J: TRBJ2-1
D: TRBD2
V: TRBV29-1
size: -
CDR3: CSVEGLAGVIYEQFF
DNA: TGCAGCGTTGAGGGACTAGCGGGAGTTATCTATGAGCAGTTCTTC

J: TRBJ2-7
D: -
V: TRBV9
size: -
CDR3: CASSVGGLVDSYEQYF
DNA: TGTGCCAGCAGCGTAGGAGGGTTAGTCGACTCCTACGAGCAGTACTTC

J: TRBJ2-1
D: TRBD2
V: TRBV4-1
size: -
CDR3: CASSRGEGRNEQFF
DNA: TGCGCCAGCAGCCGGGGGGAGGGCCGGAATGAGCAGTTCTTC

J: TRBJ2-3
D: -
V: TRBV6-1
size: -
CDR3: CASSEEAEGDTQYF
DNA: TGTGCCAGCAGTGAAGAAGCCGAGGGAGATACGCAGTATTTT

J: TRBJ1-3
D: -
V: TRBV18
size: once
CDR3: CASSPGRDYSGNTIYF
DNA: TGTGCCAGCTCACCCGGGCGGGACTACTCTGGAAACACCATATATTTT

J: TRBJ1-1
D: -
V: TRBV2
size: -
CDR3: CASTVGGLAFF
DNA: TGTGCCAGCACCGTGGGGGGTCTCGCTTTCTTT

J: TRBJ1-6
D: TRBD1
V: TRBV7-9
size: -
CDR3: CASSSGTDNSPLRF
DNA: TGTGCCAGCAGCTCCGGGACAGATAATTCACCCCTCCGCTTT

J: TRBJ1-6
D: TRBD1
V: TRBV6-5
size: -
CDR3: CASSLGDRANSPLHF
DNA: TGTGCCAGCAGTTTGGGGGACAGGGCTAATTCACCCCTCCACTTT

J: TRBJ2-1
D: TRBD1
V: TRBV28
size: -
CDR3: CASSLTGAYNEQFF
DNA: TGTGCCAGCAGTTTGACAGGGGCCTACAATGAGCAGTTCTTC

J: TRBJ2-7
D: -
V: TRBV6-1
size: -
CDR3: CASRPGYSYEQYF
DNA: TGTGCCAGCAGACCGGGATACTCCTACGAGCAGTACTTC